Each of the 9 T cell receptor beta chains below was sequenced from the same sample in a study of blood T cell repertoires in COVID-19. Measured with immunoSEQ multiplex PCR; TCRdb has only the in-frame clones, and not every one. The sample consists of nearly 100,000 clones, 65% to 85% of them appearing once. Sample: peripheral blood. The source of these receptors is an older woman with acute or convalescent COVID-19.

CDR3 region: CASSPTTGDYEQYF. In nucleotides, the CDR3 is TGTGCCAGCTCACCAACCACAGGGGACTACGAGCAGTACTTC. This chain connects TRBV18 to TRBJ2-7, with 7 bases matching TRBD1. Per germline, CDR1 KGHSH and CDR2 LQKENI. J lost 3 bases, V lost 2 bases, and 4 bases had no gene match. The CDR3 runs to 14 residues.

This clone has a handful of counts. The CDR3, as DNA: TGTGCCAGCAGTGAGCGGGGGGACAATACGCAGTATTTT. It is translated as CASSERGDNTQYF. The rearrangement joins TRBV6-4 to TRBJ2-3; the match to TRBD2 covers 8 bases. Germline V gene sequence: CDR1 MRHNA, CDR2 SNTAGT. Trimming removed 3 bases from V and 7 bases from J; junction bases left unmatched: 3. The CDR3 sequence is 13 residues long.

The chain has TRBV2 and TRBJ2-4; TRBD1 is a possible D gene (5 bases). CDR1 SNHLY and CDR2 FYNNEI come from the germline V gene. Trimming shortened V by 7 bases and J by 0 bases, and 19 bases separated the two germline ends. The CDR3 has 17 amino acids. The CDR3, as DNA: TGTGCCAGCACCGGACAAGAAAGATTACTAGCCAAAAACATTCAGTACTTC. The encoded protein is CASTGQERLLAKNIQYF.

The genes are TRBV6-5 and TRBJ1-2; D not resolved. V lost 4 bases, J lost 1 base, and 10 bases lay in between. CDR1 MNHEY and CDR2 SVGAGI come from the germline V gene. The CDR3 has 14 amino acids. DNA for the CDR3: TGTGCCAGCAGTTTAGAGGGAGTTAACTATGGCTACACCTTC. Its translation is CASSLEGVNYGYTF.

Here the CDR3 reads CASSLESTGGYEQYF. For the CDR3, the DNA is TGTGCCAGCAGCTTAGAGTCGACAGGGGGCTACGAGCAGTACTTC. The genes are TRBV7-2 and TRBJ2-7; 9 bases are shared with TRBD1. CDR1 SGHTA and CDR2 FQGNSA come from the germline V gene. V was pared by 1 base and J by 3 bases, with 4 bases of the junction left unmatched. This CDR3 is 15 amino acids long.

V and J are TRBV10-3 and TRBJ1-1; D is undetermined. Germline assignment: CDR1 ENHRY and CDR2 SYGVKD. Deletions cut 6 bases from V and 4 bases from J, with 15 bases between. This CDR3 region has 14 residues. In DNA form, the CDR3 reads TGTGCCATCAGATTGGCCAGCCGGGGCACTGAAGCTTTCTTT. Protein: CAIRLASRGTEAFF.

The chain recombines TRBV7-9 with TRBJ1-6, with 7 bases matching TRBD1. CDR1 is SEHNR, CDR2 FQNEAQ, per germline (reference sequence). The CDR3 runs to 14 residues. V dropped 4 bases and J dropped 10; count of bases not matched to a gene: 7. In DNA, the CDR3 is TGTGCCAGCAGCTCTGGACAGGATTTATCACCCCTCCACTTT. Translated: CASSSGQDLSPLHF. The full variable domain, with the rest looked up from reference TRBV7-9 and TRBJ1-6, is DTGVSQNPRHKITKRGQNVTFRCDPISEHNRLYWYRQTLGQGPEFLTYFQNEAQLEKSRLLSDRFSAERPKGSFSTLEIQRTEQGDSAMYLCASSSGQDLSPLHFGNGTRLTVT.

The chain is built from TRBV25-1 and TRBJ2-1; D perhaps matches TRBD2 (6 bases). This CDR3 contains 15 residues. Germline CDR1 is MGHDK and CDR2 is SYGVNS. The V gene lost 11 bases and the J gene lost 6 bases, with 23 bases spanning the gap. CDR3 sequence reads: CAPLAGGELFNEQFF. The CDR3 DNA reads TGTGCCCCCCTGGCGGGCGGGGAGCTTTTCAATGAGCAGTTCTTC.

The rearrangement uses TRBV15 and TRBJ2-4, with a possible D match to TRBD2 (6 bases). V was trimmed by 3 bases and J by 0 bases, leaving 12 bases between them. Germline V gene lookup returns CDR1 LNHNV and CDR2 YYDKDF (reference sequence). The CDR3 runs 16 residues. The CDR3 is CATSRAGTLAKNIQYF. In DNA form, the CDR3 reads TGTGCCACCAGCAGGGCCGGGACTCTAGCCAAAAACATTCAGTACTTC.